The 7 T cell receptor beta chains below come from one sample, sequenced in a study of shared clonotypes between healthy human individuals. Generated by immunoSEQ multiplex PCR, the TCRdb table keeps only in-frame clones and is missing some. The table lists 300,000 to 400,000 clones, around four fifths of them singletons. Sample: memory CD4+ T cells sorted from blood. Subset reported: CD45RA-negative fraction. The receptors were sampled from a man aged 30 to 45 in good health.

The rearrangement joins TRBV7-6 to TRBJ2-2; D not resolved. Germline V gene sequence: CDR1 SGHVS, CDR2 FNYEAQ. The CDR3 totals 14 residues. V shed 5 bases and J shed 3 bases, with 10 bases lying between them. In nucleotides, the CDR3 is TGTGCCAGCAGCCCTTTCCCCTACACCGGGGAGCTGTTTTTT. As protein: CASSPFPYTGELFF.

J is TRBJ1-2 and V is TRBV15; possibly TRBD1 for D (5 bases). The CDR3 has 16 amino acids. The germline CDR1 and CDR2 sequences are LNHNV and YYDKDF (reference sequence). V lost 0 bases and J lost 4, with 15 bases in between. This CDR3 reads CATSRDRSGRFYGYTF. The CDR3, as DNA: TGTGCCACCAGCAGAGACCGTTCGGGACGGTTCTATGGCTACACCTTC.

Ten or more counts support this clone. In the same sample, other DNA sequences code for this CDR3. The chain has TRBV29-1 and TRBJ2-1; 11 bases map to TRBD1. Germline CDR1 is SQVTM and CDR2 is ANQGSEA. V dropped 3 bases and J dropped 7; count of bases not matched to a gene: 5. The CDR3 totals 14 residues. CDR3 sequence (DNA): TGCAGCGTTGAGGGAGGACAGGGGGCAAATGAGCAGTTCTTC. This sequence encodes CSVEGGQGANEQFF.

The genes are TRBV11-2 and TRBJ2-2; D gene uncertain. Trimming took off 0 bases at V and 1 base at J, with 6 bases between the two ends. CDR3 length: 15 residues. Germline V gives CDR1 SGHAT, CDR2 FQNNGV. The DNA of the CDR3 is TGTGCCAGCAGCTTAGATCAGATGAACACCGGGGAGCTGTTTTTT. Protein product: CASSLDQMNTGELFF.

The gene calls are TRBV9 and TRBJ2-3; possible D gene TRBD2, 6 bases. The V and J ends lost 7 bases and 5 bases respectively, with 14 bases between them. The CDR3 runs 13 residues. The germline gives CDR1 SGDLS, CDR2 YYNGEE. The CDR3 bases are TGTGCCAGCCAGGTGGGAGGCGGAGATACGCAGTATTTT. Protein product: CASQVGGGDTQYF.

V is TRBV7-9 and J is TRBJ2-7, with TRBD1 matching over 9 bases. From germline, CDR1 is SEHNR and CDR2 FQNEAQ (reference sequence). V shed 5 bases and J 7 bases; nucleotides not matched to a gene: 15. The CDR3 sequence is 16 residues long. The CDR3 DNA reads TGTGCCAGCAGCCAGACATTCCGGGACAGGGCACGGGAGCAGTACTTC. Its translation: CASSQTFRDRAREQYF.

The chain links TRBV5-5 to TRBJ1-3; D gene unclear. The CDR3 is 14 amino acids. V gave up 0 bases and J gave up 2 bases, with 6 bases separating them. Germline assignment: CDR1 SGHKS and CDR2 YYEKEE (reference sequence). This CDR3 reads CASSLVGAGNTIYF. CDR3 in DNA: TGTGCCAGCAGCTTGGTCGGGGCTGGAAACACCATATATTTT.